What follows describes a single T cell receptor (beta chain). This clonotype was seen just once. Its antigen is unknown. No qualities accompany the bases; no much larger clone lies one base away. One read offers little support. Profiling of TCR beta VDJ combinations and CDR3 sequences used genomic DNA as the template. An Illumina HiSeq 2000 was the platform used for TCR repertoire sequencing. Processing in the source paper ran as follows. TRBV/TRBJ rearrangement plots, CDR3 size and DJ length profiles, and Simpson's diversity index were used to evaluate the repertoires. The immunodominant clone was defined as the most abundant DNA sequence in deep sequencing data. CDR3 amino acid sequences were screened for sharing across subjects and compared with published repertoires and the VDJdb database. The raw public data were reprocessed by TCRdb itself: fastp quality trimming at Q25, MiXCR clonotype calling, in-frame beta chains only. Every entry covers one CDR3 protein and lists the most common genes and DNA from its rows. The V and J calls come from TCRdb's annotation, not from the publication. Within this sample are about 160,000 distinct CDR3 sequences, with 35% to 55% of them counted one time only. The ten biggest clones cover approximately 1.1% of the sample.

The data were taken from a study of CD8+CD57+ T cells in acquired aplastic anemia (dated by TCRdb to between 2018 and 2020). About the study as a whole: Extracted DNA from sorted CD4+ and CD8+ cells averaged approximately 3 ug, ranging from roughly 0.17 to 27.4 ug. An average of roughly 10 million reads for CD4+ cells and 11 million or so reads for CD8+ cells was obtained from healthy donor samples.

The trim is 0 bases for V and 7 bases for J, with a gap of 7 bases between the germline ends. According to the germline V gene (reference sequence), CDR1 reads DFQATT and CDR2 reads SNEGSKA. From its cysteine to its phenylalanine, the CDR3 spans 11 amino acids. Only the CDR3 DNA stays, 33 bases, in frame from base 1. The study deep-sequenced TCR repertoires of sorted CD4+ and CD8+ blood T cells from severe aplastic anemia patients and healthy subjects. Ficoll-Paque density gradient centrifugation was used to isolate peripheral blood mononuclear cells. Before DNA extraction, CD4+ and CD8+ T cells were sorted with FACS or magnetic beads. What the authors observed across the whole study: Around 28 CD8+ CDR3 sequences were found to be shared between patients and controls, but these sequences appeared to be highly expressed in patients and within the immunodominant clones of the patients. CD8+ Simpson's diversity did not differ significantly between patients and healthy controls (P=0.060).

This sequence uses TRBV20-1 and TRBJ2-7, with no reliable assignment of the D segment. This TCR derives from a human donor in good health. The sample was sorted CD4+, CD8+, or CD8+CD57+ T cells (not recorded which) from PBMCs. The CDR3 here reads CSARDQEEQYF. At the DNA level, the sequence is TGCAGTGCTAGAGATCAGGAGGAGCAGTACTTC.